These T cell receptor beta chains were read from a single sample in a study of response to subunit inactivated influenza vaccine. Each CDR3 protein gets one entry after TCRdb re-called the RT-PCR reads with MiXCR. The repertoire holds 500,000 to 550,000 distinct CDR3 sequences, with under 30% as singletons. These data are also associated with another study on T cells expressing NK-cell markers.

Specimen: CD4+ T cells sorted from PBMCs, collected 11 to 12 days after vaccination. The receptors originated from a man in his forties or fifties who received an inactivated influenza vaccine. Each CDR3 is given with its conserved first and last residue. A D gene is named only where the DNA matches it firmly. Some rows have no size entry. The others give once, few or many, or a class for an expanded clone.

d_call,clone_size,j_call,v_call,cdr3_nt,cdr3_aa
TRBD2,few,TRBJ2-3,TRBV20-1,TGCAGTGCTAGGTCGGGGGGGGTCAGCGGTACGGATACGCAGTATTTT,CSARSGGVSGTDTQYF
TRBD1,few,TRBJ1-2,TRBV20-1,TGCAGTGCCAAGACAGGGGCTACCTATGGCTACACCTTC,CSAKTGATYGYTF
NA,NA,TRBJ2-7,TRBV6-1,TGTGCCAGCAGTGAAGCTTTCAACGGATACTACGAGCAGTACTTC,CASSEAFNGYYEQYF
NA,NA,TRBJ2-1,TRBV7-8,TGTGCCAGCAGCTTAGGGGGCGGTTCCAGAGTCGATGAGCAGTTCTTC,CASSLGGGSRVDEQFF
NA,once,TRBJ2-7,TRBV7-8,TGTGCCAGCAGCCTATCACGCCATGGGTCCTACGAGCAGTACTTC,CASSLSRHGSYEQYF
NA,NA,TRBJ2-3,TRBV2,TGTGCCAGCGGGAAGCAGGACAACACAGATACGCAGTATTTT,CASGKQDNTDTQYF
NA,NA,TRBJ2-3,TRBV27,TGTGCCAGCAGCCCAAGCCGGAAGGTCCGCACAGATACGCAGTATTTT,CASSPSRKVRTDTQYF
TRBD2,NA,TRBJ2-1,TRBV5-1,TGCGCCAGCTCCGGGGGGGCCAATCACAATGAGCAGTTCTTC,CASSGGANHNEQFF
TRBD1,NA,TRBJ1-5,TRBV20-1,TGCAGTGCTAGAAACAGGGACAGGGGCAATCAGCCCCAGCATTTT,CSARNRDRGNQPQHF
NA,NA,TRBJ1-1,TRBV20-1,TGCAGTGCCCCTCGGACACCTAGCACTGAAGCTTTCTTT,CSAPRTPSTEAFF
NA,NA,TRBJ2-3,TRBV5-8,TGTGCCAGCAGCTTGGGCTATACCTTCACAGATACGCAGTATTTT,CASSLGYTFTDTQYF
NA,few,TRBJ1-5,TRBV20-1,TGCAGTGCCCCTGATGGCAGAACAAGCAATCAGCCCCAGCATTTT,CSAPDGRTSNQPQHF
TRBD1,NA,TRBJ2-2,TRBV20-1,TGCAGTGCTAGAAAGACAGGGATGGGGGAGCTGTTTTTT,CSARKTGMGELFF
NA,NA,TRBJ2-7,TRBV7-2,TGTGCCAGCAGCCCATCCTCAGACAGGCTCGGCATTGAGCAGTACTTC,CASSPSSDRLGIEQYF
NA,NA,TRBJ2-7,TRBV30,TGTGCCTGGAGCGGAGGGCCTACAAGGACCTACGAGCAGTACTTC,CAWSGGPTRTYEQYF
TRBD2,NA,TRBJ2-3,TRBV18,TGTGCCAGCTCACCAATGATGCGGGAGGGCACGCAGTATTTT,CASSPMMREGTQYF
NA,few,TRBJ2-7,TRBV12-3/TRBV12-4,TGTGCCAGCAGGGGTGGACAGAACTACGAGCAGTACTTC,CASRGGQNYEQYF
TRBD1,many,TRBJ2-3,TRBV5-1,TGCGCCAGCAGCTGGACCGGGACAGGGGGAGATACGCAGTATTTT,CASSWTGTGGDTQYF
NA,NA,TRBJ2-7,TRBV3-1,TGTGCCAGCAGTCAAACAAGGAGTCGGACTTTCTCCTACGAGCAGTACTTC,CASSQTRSRTFSYEQYF
NA,few,TRBJ2-7,TRBV5-5,TGTGCCAGCAGCTTACTAGTGAGCGAGCAGTACTTC,CASSLLVSEQYF
NA,few,TRBJ1-2,TRBV20-1,TGCAGTGCTAGAGGTATCCATGGCTACACCTTC,CSARGIHGYTF
NA,NA,TRBJ1-3,TRBV20-1,TGCAGTGCTAGTAAGGGAAACACCATATATTTT,CSASKGNTIYF
NA,NA,TRBJ1-5,TRBV19,TGTGCCAGTAGTTTCTCAAGGCCGGATCAGCCCCAGCATTTT,CASSFSRPDQPQHF
NA,few,TRBJ2-7,TRBV7-2,TGTGCTAGCAGCCTCGATAAAGGAGCCTACGAGCAGTACTTC,CASSLDKGAYEQYF
NA,many,TRBJ2-3,TRBV12-3/TRBV12-4,TGTGCCAGCAGTCTGAGGACAGGCGGGGGGAATACGCAGTATTTT,CASSLRTGGGNTQYF
NA,NA,TRBJ2-1,TRBV6-5,TGTGCCAGCACTTTATCCCTGAGCTCCTACAATGAGCAGTTCTTC,CASTLSLSSYNEQFF
NA,NA,TRBJ2-5,TRBV5-1,TGCGCCAGCAGCTTAGAGGGGAATAAACAGACCCAGTACTTC,CASSLEGNKQTQYF
NA,NA,TRBJ2-7,TRBV18,TGTGCCAGCTCACCAAGTGGGGTCTCCTACGACCAGTACTTC,CASSPSGVSYDQYF
NA,NA,TRBJ2-1,TRBV20-1,TGCAGTGCTAATACTAACAATGAGCAGTTCTTC,CSANTNNEQFF
TRBD2,NA,TRBJ2-3,TRBV18,TGTGCCAGCTCACCGAAACTAGCGGGGGGGCTTGGAACAGATACGCAGTATTTT,CASSPKLAGGLGTDTQYF
TRBD2,NA,TRBJ2-1,TRBV12-3/TRBV12-4,TGTGCCAGCAGTTTCGGGGGGGGGCCCGATGAGCAGTTCTTC,CASSFGGGPDEQFF
NA,few,TRBJ2-1,TRBV20-1,TGCAGTGGGGGGGAGACAGGGAATGAGCAGTTCTTC,CSGGETGNEQFF
TRBD1,NA,TRBJ2-1,TRBV20-1,TGCAGTGCTAAGGGACAGCACAATGAGCAGTTCTTC,CSAKGQHNEQFF
TRBD1,NA,TRBJ1-1,TRBV7-9,TGTGCCAGCAACCCACCAGGGACAGGGTACGTCGAGGCTTTCTTT,CASNPPGTGYVEAFF
NA,many,TRBJ2-5,TRBV29-1,TGCAGCGTTGTTGGTTTCCAAGAGACCCAGTACTTC,CSVVGFQETQYF
TRBD1,few,TRBJ1-1,TRBV4-3,TGCGCCAGCAGCCACGACAGGGCGAACACTGAAGCTTTCTTT,CASSHDRANTEAFF
TRBD1,NA,TRBJ2-2,TRBV5-4,TGTGCCAGCAGCTTGGGGACAGGGTACCCCGGGGAGCTGTTTTTT,CASSLGTGYPGELFF
TRBD1,NA,TRBJ2-1,TRBV12-3/TRBV12-4,TGTGCCAGCAAACAGGGGTATGATGAGCAGTTCTTC,CASKQGYDEQFF
NA,NA,TRBJ2-3,TRBV20-1,TGCAGTGCTATTCAGGACTTCCTAGATACGCAGTATTTT,CSAIQDFLDTQYF
TRBD1,few,TRBJ1-1,TRBV7-8,TGTGCCAGCAGCCTACTCGGACAGGGCCAGGCCCTCGCTGCTGAAGCTTTCTTT,CASSLLGQGQALAAEAFF
NA,NA,TRBJ2-2,TRBV7-6,TGTGCCAGCAGCTTAGGGCCAGTCGGGGAGCTGTTTTTT,CASSLGPVGELFF
TRBD1,NA,TRBJ1-1,TRBV5-1,TGCGCCAGCAGCTTGGCGGTACAGGGGGCGACAACTGAAGCTTTCTTT,CASSLAVQGATTEAFF
TRBD2,many,TRBJ2-7,TRBV24-1,TGTGCCACCAGTGATTCCGGGACTAGCGGGAGGAGGAAAGGGGGTGAGCAGTACTTC,CATSDSGTSGRRKGGEQYF
TRBD1,NA,TRBJ2-7,TRBV23-1,TGCGCCAGCAGTCTCCGGGACAGGCTCGACGAGCAGTACTTC,CASSLRDRLDEQYF
TRBD2,many,TRBJ2-3,TRBV5-1,TGCGCCAGCCACCCGGGGTCTAGCGGGGGCCGGAAATTT,CASHPGSSGGRKF
NA,many,TRBJ2-2,TRBV12-3/TRBV12-4,TGTGCCAGCAGTTTCAACACCGGGGAGCTGTTTTTT,CASSFNTGELFF
TRBD1,NA,TRBJ2-7,TRBV4-2,TGTGCCAGCAGCCAAGGGACAGGGCAGTACGAGCAGTACTTC,CASSQGTGQYEQYF
NA,NA,TRBJ2-5,TRBV20-1,TGCAGTGCTACCAACAGGGCGTCGGCGGAGACCCAGTACTTC,CSATNRASAETQYF
TRBD1,NA,TRBJ2-3,TRBV5-4,TGTGCCAGCAGCTTACGACAGGGTTACGCAGATACGCAGTATTTT,CASSLRQGYADTQYF
TRBD1,NA,TRBJ1-6,TRBV4-3,TGCGCCAGCAGCCTCACGACAGGGGACAATTCACCCCTCCACTTT,CASSLTTGDNSPLHF
TRBD2,few,TRBJ2-4,TRBV20-1,TGCAGTGCTAGTGCGGGGGGCCCTCCAGCCAAAAACATTCAGTACTTC,CSASAGGPPAKNIQYF
NA,few,TRBJ2-5,TRBV5-1,TGCGCCAGCAGCTTGTGGGCAACCCAGGGAGGAGAGACCCAGTACTTC,CASSLWATQGGETQYF
TRBD2,NA,TRBJ2-3,TRBV4-3,TGCGCCAGCAGCCAAGATCTAGGGACTAGTTTCGCAGATACGCAGTATTTT,CASSQDLGTSFADTQYF
NA,NA,TRBJ2-3,TRBV6-2/TRBV6-3,TGTGCCAGCAGTCGTAGCCTGGAAGATACGCAGTATTTT,CASSRSLEDTQYF
TRBD1,few,TRBJ1-2,TRBV28,TGTGCCAGCAGCTTACGAAGCTGGGACAGGAGAAAATTCCACTATGGCTACACCTTC,CASSLRSWDRRKFHYGYTF